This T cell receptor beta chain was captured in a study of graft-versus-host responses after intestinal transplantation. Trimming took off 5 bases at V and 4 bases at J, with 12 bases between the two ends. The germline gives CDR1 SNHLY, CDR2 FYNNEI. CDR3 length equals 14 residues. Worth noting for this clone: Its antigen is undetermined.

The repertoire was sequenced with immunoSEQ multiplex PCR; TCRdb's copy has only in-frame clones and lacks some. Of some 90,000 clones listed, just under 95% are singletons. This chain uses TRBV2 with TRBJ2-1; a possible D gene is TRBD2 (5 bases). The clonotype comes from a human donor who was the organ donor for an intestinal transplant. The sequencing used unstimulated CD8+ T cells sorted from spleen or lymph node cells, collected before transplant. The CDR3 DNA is TGTGCCAGCAGTTCCAGCGGTCCTTACAATGAGCAGTTCTTC. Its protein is CASSSSGPYNEQFF.